The 23 T cell receptor beta chains listed next were all sequenced from one sample in a study of shared clonotypes between healthy human individuals. This table comes from immunoSEQ multiplex PCR, and its TCRdb copy is limited to in-frame clones, with some not included. The table includes 1,100,000 or so clones, about 84% detected once. Sequencing was carried out using memory CD4+ T cells from PBMCs. Subset in this sample: CD45RA-negative fraction. Receptors originate from a man aged 18 to 35 in good health. Some clones in this sample may be carry-over from other donors' samples.

The chain links TRBV6-5 to TRBJ2-5; the match to TRBD2 covers 8 bases. From germline, CDR1 is MNHEY and CDR2 SVGAGI. The CDR3 loop spans 14 amino acids. With V trimmed by 2 bases and J by 1 base, 0 bases remained unmatched. CDR3 nucleotide sequence: TGTGCCAGCAGTTACGGACTAGCCCAAGAGACCCAGTACTTC. Translated, it gives CASSYGLAQETQYF.

V and J are TRBV25-1 and TRBJ2-5; D might be TRBD1 (5 bases). The J call may be in error: the DNA end matches TRBJ2-7 better. The CDR3 spans 13 residues. Germline values: CDR1 MGHDK, CDR2 SYGVNS. CDR3 sequence reads: CASRNRGSYEQYF. The DNA of the CDR3 is TGTGCCAGCAGGAATAGGGGTTCCTACGAGCAGTACTTC.

The CDR3 region is CASSLVAPGANVLTF. CDR3 in DNA: TGTGCCAGCAGCTTGGTGGCTCCAGGGGCCAACGTCCTGACTTTC. The rearrangement uses TRBV5-4 and TRBJ2-6; D remains ambiguous. The CDR3 is 15 residues long. The germline gives CDR1 SGHNT, CDR2 YYREEE (reference sequence). The V and J ends lost 0 bases and 4 bases respectively, with 8 bases between them.

The J gene is TRBJ1-1, the V gene TRBV5-4; 7 bases match TRBD1. CDR3 length: 15 residues. Germline V lookup: CDR1 SGHNT, CDR2 YYREEE (reference sequence). After removal of 1 base from V and 8 bases from J, the junction contained 11 bases not matched to a gene. CDR3 bases: TGTGCCAGCAGCTTGAGGAAACCCGGGACAGTGGAAGCTTTCTTT. Its protein is CASSLRKPGTVEAFF.

V is TRBV28 and J is TRBJ2-3, with D tentatively TRBD2 (6 bases). V was shortened by 5 bases and J by 1 base, with 19 bases between the two germline ends. Germline CDR1 and CDR2: MDHEN and SYDVKM. The CDR3 spans 17 residues. This CDR3 reads CASSTKGTGPGTDTQYF. In nucleotides, the CDR3 is TGTGCCAGCAGTACGAAGGGGACTGGCCCCGGCACAGATACGCAGTATTTT.

This rearrangement joins TRBV5-1 to TRBJ2-5, with D possibly matching TRBD2 (6 bases). Germline-derived CDR1 and CDR2 are SGHRS and YFSETQ. This CDR3 spans 15 amino acids. V lost 5 bases and J 3 bases, leaving 17 bases between the germline ends. The CDR3 loop reads CASRPGTPKEETQYF. As DNA, the CDR3 is TGCGCCAGCAGACCTGGGACTCCCAAGGAAGAGACCCAGTACTTC. Combining the CDR3 with reference TRBV5-1 and TRBJ2-5 gives the whole variable domain KAGVTQTPRYLIKTRGQQVTLSCSPISGHRSVSWYQQTPGQGLQFLFEYFSETQRNKGNFPGRFSGRQFSNSRSEMNVSTLELGDSALYLCASRPGTPKEETQYFGPGTRLLVL.

The chain combines TRBV4-1 with TRBJ2-7, with D perhaps matching TRBD2 (8 bases). The CDR3 has 21 residues. From germline, CDR1 is MGHRA and CDR2 YSYEKL. Deletions cut 1 base from V and 10 bases from J, with 38 bases between. The CDR3 here is CASSQADFMTSARTGVRGQYF. The CDR3 DNA reads TGCGCCAGCAGCCAAGCCGACTTCATGACTAGCGCCCGGACAGGTGTTCGCGGACAGTACTTC.

The chain has TRBV4-3 and TRBJ2-3; 7 bases line up with TRBD2. V shed 1 base and J 1 base; nucleotides not matched to a gene: 11. Germline V gives CDR1 LGHNA, CDR2 YSLEER. The CDR3 loop spans 18 amino acids. CDR3 in DNA: TGCGCCAGCAGCCAAGGTTATTCGGCGGGAGCGGGCACAGATACGCAGTATTTT. It codes for CASSQGYSAGAGTDTQYF.

This clone was seen only once. This chain joins TRBV15 and TRBJ2-3; 8 bases match TRBD1. CDR1 is LNHNV, CDR2 YYDKDF, per germline (reference sequence). This CDR3 is built from 16 residues. The V gene end was trimmed by 0 bases and the J gene end by 3 bases; junction bases not matched to a gene: 5. The CDR3 protein is CATSRDRGRPTDTQYF. The DNA of the CDR3 is TGTGCCACCAGCAGAGACAGGGGGCGGCCGACAGATACGCAGTATTTT.

The V call is TRBV5-1, the J call TRBJ2-5; 7 bases agree with TRBD2. V shed 3 bases, J shed 4 bases, and the junction held 6 bases outside the gene matches. The CDR3 runs to 14 residues. CDR1 is SGHRS and CDR2 is YFSETQ in the germline V gene. The CDR3 DNA reads TGCGCCAGCAGCTATGGGGGGGAAAGAGAGACCCAGTACTTC. It specifies CASSYGGERETQYF.

The chain links TRBV4-2 to TRBJ2-1; 7 positions match TRBD2. V lost 2 bases, J lost 10 bases, and 11 bases stayed unmatched. Germline CDR1 LGHNA, CDR2 YNFKEQ. There are 15 residues in the CDR3. CDR3 loop: CASSQLLGEGREQFF. CDR3 DNA: TGTGCCAGCAGCCAATTACTGGGGGAGGGCAGGGAGCAGTTCTTC.

The chain uses TRBV6-6 and TRBJ1-1; 7 nucleotides line up with TRBD1. The CDR3 consists of 15 residues. Trimming cost V 5 bases and J 6 bases; bases outside gene matches: 12. CDR1 is MNHNY and CDR2 is SVGAGI in the germline V gene (reference sequence). This CDR3 is CASSTTGARKPEAFF. The CDR3 nucleotides are TGTGCCAGCAGTACAACAGGGGCCAGGAAGCCTGAAGCTTTCTTT.

The chain employs TRBV11-2 and TRBJ2-3, with D maybe TRBD1 (5 bases). This CDR3 has 14 amino acids. The V end was cut by 4 bases, the J end by 0 bases, with 8 bases between. CDR1 is SGHAT, CDR2 FQNNGV, per germline. CDR3 protein: CASSWGSSTDTQYF. In DNA form, the CDR3 reads TGTGCCAGCAGCTGGGGCAGTAGCACAGATACGCAGTATTTT.

The V call is TRBV4-3, the J call TRBJ1-6; the D is unclear. V was shortened by 0 bases and J by 10 bases, with 7 bases between the two germline ends. Looked up from germline, CDR1 is LGHNA and CDR2 is YSLEER. This CDR3 is built from 13 residues. CDR3 sequence reads: CASSQDGGSPLHF. As DNA, the CDR3 is TGCGCCAGCAGCCAAGACGGAGGGTCACCCCTCCACTTT.

This clone has a handful of counts. The rearrangement joins TRBV15 to TRBJ2-3; D gene unclear. CDR1 and CDR2 from the germline V gene are LNHNV and YYDKDF (reference sequence). This CDR3 spans 16 amino acids. V was pared by 2 bases and J by 2 bases, with 14 bases between. CDR3 sequence reads: CATSRNLPGTTDTQYF. For the CDR3, the DNA is TGTGCCACCAGCAGAAATCTCCCCGGAACCACAGATACGCAGTATTTT.

There are a few counts of this clone. The rearrangement links TRBV9 to TRBJ1-4; D not resolved. CDR3 size: 13 residues. In germline, CDR1 is SGDLS, CDR2 YYNGEE. V was shortened by 4 bases and J by 6 bases, with 10 bases between the two germline ends. The CDR3 loop is CASSPDADEKLFF. DNA of the CDR3: TGTGCCAGCAGCCCGGATGCGGATGAAAAACTGTTTTTT.

The chain couples TRBV7-2 to TRBJ2-3; D is uncertain. With 0 bases removed from V and 0 bases from J, the gap between germline ends came to 10 bases. This CDR3 has 16 amino acids. Germline V gene lookup returns CDR1 SGHTA and CDR2 FQGNSA. CDR3 residues: CASSLALVSSTDTQYF. CDR3 DNA sequence: TGTGCCAGCAGCTTAGCTCTGGTATCTAGCACAGATACGCAGTATTTT.

This clone turned up a few times. The V gene is TRBV7-8, the J gene TRBJ2-5; 10 bases map to TRBD2. CDR3 size: 16 residues. V trimming: 5 bases; J trimming: 5 bases; junction bases outside the gene matches: 11. The germline V gene has CDR1 SGHVS and CDR2 FQNEAQ. CDR3 loop: CASSKAGGPGRETQYF. As DNA, the CDR3 is TGTGCCAGCAGCAAAGCGGGAGGGCCTGGGAGGGAGACCCAGTACTTC.

This clone has a handful of counts. CDR3 coding DNA: TGTGCCAGCAGCTACCTAGCGGGAGGGCAAGAGACCCAGTACTTC. Translation: CASSYLAGGQETQYF. The rearrangement joins TRBV28 to TRBJ2-5; 12 bases are a match to TRBD2. Trimming at V came to 6 bases and at J to 2 bases, leaving 4 bases not matched to a gene. The CDR3 consists of 15 residues. The germline V gene encodes CDR1 MDHEN and CDR2 SYDVKM.

J is TRBJ2-4 and V is TRBV19; possibly TRBD1 for D (6 bases). The CDR3 contains 16 residues. CDR1 and CDR2 from the germline V gene are LNHDA and SQIVND (reference sequence). Trimming cost V 3 bases and J 8 bases, with 20 bases left between them. The CDR3 sequence is CASSITFWAKGDIQYF. CDR3 coding DNA: TGTGCCAGTAGTATTACCTTTTGGGCTAAGGGGGACATTCAGTACTTC.

The CDR3 reads CASSYNRRTGELFF. DNA for the CDR3: TGTGCCAGCAGTTACAACAGACGCACCGGGGAGCTGTTTTTT. The V and J genes are TRBV6-5 and TRBJ2-2; D ambiguous. This CDR3 region has 14 residues. Germline CDR1 reads MNHEY; CDR2 reads SVGAGI. The V and J ends lost 2 bases and 4 bases respectively, with 8 bases between them.

The rearrangement links TRBV4-2 to TRBJ2-7; 7 nucleotides match TRBD2. The germline CDR1 and CDR2 sequences are LGHNA and YNFKEQ. There are 14 residues in the CDR3. V trimming: 1 base; J trimming: 4 bases; junction bases outside the gene matches: 4. The chain's CDR3 is CASSQALAAYEQYF. For the CDR3, the DNA is TGTGCCAGCAGCCAAGCCCTAGCGGCGTACGAGCAGTACTTC.

V and J are TRBV28 and TRBJ2-2, with TRBD1 matching over 8 bases. The CDR3 sequence is 16 residues long. Germline loops: CDR1 MDHEN, CDR2 SYDVKM. V dropped 4 bases and J dropped 1; count of bases not matched to a gene: 5. CDR3 in DNA: TGTGCCAGCAGTTACCAGGGGGCGAAGAACACCGGGGAGCTGTTTTTT. Amino acids: CASSYQGAKNTGELFF.